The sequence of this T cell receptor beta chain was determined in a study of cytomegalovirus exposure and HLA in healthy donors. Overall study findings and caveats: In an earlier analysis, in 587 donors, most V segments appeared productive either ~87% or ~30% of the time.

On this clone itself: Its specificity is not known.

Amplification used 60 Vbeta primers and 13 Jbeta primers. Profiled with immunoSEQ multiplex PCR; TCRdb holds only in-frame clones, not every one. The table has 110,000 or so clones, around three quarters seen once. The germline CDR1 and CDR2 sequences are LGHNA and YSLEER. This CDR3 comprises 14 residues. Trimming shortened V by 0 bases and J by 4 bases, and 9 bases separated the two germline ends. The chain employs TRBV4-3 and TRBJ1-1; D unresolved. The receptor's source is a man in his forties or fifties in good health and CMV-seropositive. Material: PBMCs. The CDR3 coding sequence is TGCGCCAGCAGCCAAGATCAGATTTCCACTGAAGCTTTCTTT. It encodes CASSQDQISTEAFF.